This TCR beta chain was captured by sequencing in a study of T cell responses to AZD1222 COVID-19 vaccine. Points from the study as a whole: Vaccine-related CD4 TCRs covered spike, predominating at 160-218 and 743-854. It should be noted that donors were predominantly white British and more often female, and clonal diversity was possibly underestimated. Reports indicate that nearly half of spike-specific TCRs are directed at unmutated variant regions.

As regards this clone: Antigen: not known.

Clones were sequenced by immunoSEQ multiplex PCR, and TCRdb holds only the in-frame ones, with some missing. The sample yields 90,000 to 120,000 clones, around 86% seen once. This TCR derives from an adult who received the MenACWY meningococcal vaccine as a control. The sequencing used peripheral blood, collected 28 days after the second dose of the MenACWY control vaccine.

The CDR3 is CAWTRAGNVIGYTF. CDR3 DNA: TGTGCCTGGACTCGGGCAGGGAACGTTATCGGCTACACCTTC. The chain is built from TRBV30 and TRBJ1-2, with D maybe TRBD1 (5 bases). Per germline, CDR1 GTSNPN and CDR2 SVGIG (reference sequence). The CDR3 contains 14 residues. The V and J ends lost 4 bases and 8 bases respectively, with 20 bases between them. The full variable domain, rest sourced from reference TRBV30 and TRBJ1-2, is SQTIHQWPATLVQPVGSPLSLECTVEGTSNPNLYWYRQAAGRGLQLLFYSVGIGQISSEVPQNLSASRPQDRQFILSSKKLLLSDSGFYLCAWTRAGNVIGYTFGSGTRLTVV.